The 20 T cell receptor beta chains given below trace back to one sample, sequenced in a study of CD8 T cells in Susac syndrome (dated by TCRdb to between 2017 and 2020). Receptors were amplified or captured by the immunoSEQ multiplex PCR assay. RNA was extracted using the RNeasy kit, and roughly 0.5 to 1 microgram was reverse transcribed with random hexamers. TCRdb cleaned the public reads at Q25 with fastp, built clones with MiXCR and kept in-frame beta chains. All rows with the same CDR3 protein become a single entry with the most common DNA and genes. The sample contains over 200,000 distinct CDR3 sequences, 85% to 95% of them found a single time. The ten most abundant clones make up around 0.076% of the sample. Sequencing used CD4+ T cells from PBMCs. The origin of the receptors is a human donor with multiple sclerosis.

V usage is TRBV30 and J usage is TRBJ1-1; D ambiguous. This CDR3 region has 13 residues. With 0 bases removed from V and 4 bases from J, the gap between germline ends came to 9 bases. The germline gives CDR1 GTSNPN, CDR2 SVGIG (reference sequence). CDR3 residues: CAWSVAPTTEAFF. The CDR3 DNA reads as TGTGCCTGGAGTGTTGCCCCGACCACTGAAGCTTTCTTT.

This clonotype was seen a single time. The chain combines TRBV7-2 with TRBJ2-1; 7 bases agree with TRBD1. V shed 7 bases and J 12 bases; nucleotides not matched to a gene: 18. Germline V CDR1 and CDR2: SGHTA, FQGNSA. CDR3 length: 15 amino acids. The CDR3 DNA is TGTGCCAGCACCACACGGGACAGAGGGGGCTTTCGGCAGTTCTTC. This sequence encodes CASTTRDRGGFRQFF.

The DNA for the CDR3 is TGTGCTAGTGGCGATGACAGGGCAGCCAATGAGCAGTTCTTC. Translation gives CASGDDRAANEQFF. This sequence joins TRBV12-5 and TRBJ2-1; 7 bases fit TRBD1. V was pared by 6 bases and J by 6 bases, with 8 bases of the junction left unmatched. This CDR3 contains 14 residues. Germline V gene data show CDR1 as LGHNT and CDR2 as FRNRAP.

As DNA, the CDR3 is TGTGCCACCAGCGGAGGACAGGGCGTCAAAGTCAATCAGCCCCAGCATTTT. Protein: CATSGGQGVKVNQPQHF. The chain recombines TRBV15 with TRBJ1-5; 8 positions agree with TRBD1. The CDR3 runs to 17 residues. Per germline, CDR1 LNHNV and CDR2 YYDKDF (reference sequence). J lost 3 bases, V lost 5 bases, and 12 bases had no gene match.

V gene TRBV20-1 combines with J gene TRBJ1-1; D gene ambiguous. The V end lost 0 bases, the J end lost 1 base, and 0 bases lay between the germline ends. This CDR3 has 11 amino acids. The germline gives CDR1 DFQATT, CDR2 SNEGSKA (reference sequence). CDR3 protein: CSARENTEAFF. The CDR3 coding sequence is TGCAGTGCTAGAGAGAACACTGAAGCTTTCTTT.

The V and J genes are TRBV12-3 or TRBV12-4 and TRBJ2-1; D is perhaps TRBD1 or TRBD2 (5 bases each). V lost 10 bases and J 7 bases, leaving 17 bases between the germline ends. The CDR3 extends over 13 amino acids. CDR3 amino acids: CATGLNRWNEQFF. CDR3 coding DNA: TGTGCCACCGGACTCAACAGGTGGAATGAGCAGTTCTTC.

The chain is built from TRBV3-1 and TRBJ1-1; D unclear. In germline, CDR1 is LGHDT, CDR2 YNNKEL (reference sequence). This CDR3 has 14 amino acids. V lost 4 bases, J lost 7 bases, and 16 bases lay in between. In DNA form, the CDR3 reads TGTGCCAGCAGCCCTACGACCACCATCAATGAAGCTTTCTTT. This translates into CASSPTTTINEAFF. Based on the CDR3 plus reference TRBV3-1 and TRBJ1-1, the full variable domain is DTAVSQTPKYLVTQMGNDKSIKCEQNLGHDTMYWYKQDSKKFLKIMFSYNNKELIINETVPNRFSPKSPDKAHLNLHINSLELGDSAVYFCASSPTTTINEAFFGQGTRLTVV.

J is TRBJ1-6 and V is TRBV6-6, with D tentatively TRBD1 (5 bases). This CDR3 has 14 residues. Per the germline V gene, CDR1 is MNHNY and CDR2 is SVGAGI (reference sequence). V was clipped by 2 bases and J by 5 bases, with 7 bases between them. In DNA, the CDR3 is TGTGCCAGCAGTTACGGCAGGGATAATTCACCCCTCCACTTT. It specifies CASSYGRDNSPLHF.

This clonotype came up a few times. The V and J genes are TRBV5-1 and TRBJ2-1; D is perhaps TRBD1 or TRBD2 (5 bases each). The CDR3 covers 15 residues. CDR1 is SGHRS, CDR2 YFSETQ, per germline. With 0 bases removed from V and 4 bases from J, the gap between germline ends came to 11 bases. The CDR3 sequence is CASSLGDGPYNEQFF. The CDR3, as DNA: TGCGCCAGCAGCTTGGGGGACGGACCGTACAATGAGCAGTTCTTC.

The chain carries TRBV7-2 and TRBJ2-3; the D gene is possibly TRBD2 (5 bases). There are 15 residues in the CDR3. The V end lost 4 bases, the J end lost 1 base, and 12 bases lay between the germline ends. Germline V lookup: CDR1 SGHTA, CDR2 FQGNSA. CDR3 sequence reads: CASSSRSARTDTQYF. As DNA, the CDR3 is TGTGCCAGCAGCTCCCGTAGCGCACGCACAGATACGCAGTATTTT.

V and J are TRBV20-1 and TRBJ2-5, with D possibly called TRBD1 or TRBD2 (5 bases each). There are 16 residues in the CDR3. Germline lookup yields CDR1 DFQATT and CDR2 SNEGSKA (reference sequence). CDR3 in DNA: TGCAGCAATAGCCGGGACCGAAGAGGGGCCCAAGAGACCCAGTACTTC. It yields the protein CSNSRDRRGAQETQYF.

The CDR3 nucleotides read TGTGCCTGCTCACTGGGGACTGGCAATCAGCCCCAGCATTTT. Translating gives CACSLGTGNQPQHF. The genes are TRBV30 and TRBJ1-5, with D possibly being TRBD1 (5 bases). Germline V gene lookup returns CDR1 GTSNPN and CDR2 SVGIG (reference sequence). V lost 6 bases to trimming and J lost 2 bases, with 14 bases between them. The CDR3 consists of 14 residues.

Here the CDR3 reads CARTQGDGAFF. DNA for the CDR3: TGTGCCCGGACACAAGGGGACGGAGCTTTCTTT. The V gene is TRBV30, the J gene TRBJ1-1; TRBD1 is a possible D gene (5 bases). V was cut by 8 bases and J by 10 bases, with 17 bases left in between. This CDR3 has 11 residues. Per the germline V gene, CDR1 is GTSNPN and CDR2 is SVGIG (reference sequence).

The chain is built from TRBV9 and TRBJ2-1; 9 positions agree with TRBD2. Germline CDR1 is SGDLS and CDR2 is YYNGEE. This CDR3 spans 14 amino acids. The junction had 3 bases not matched to a gene; V was cut back by 3 bases and J by 5 bases. The DNA of the CDR3 is TGTGCCAGCAGCGCTAGCGGGAAGGACAATGAGCAGTTCTTC. It translates to CASSASGKDNEQFF.

The chain combines TRBV12-3 or TRBV12-4 with TRBJ2-6; D perhaps matches TRBD2 (5 bases). V gave up 8 bases and J gave up 0 bases, with 8 bases separating them. CDR3 length: 14 residues. CDR3 sequence reads: CASRGLSGANVLTF. In DNA form, the CDR3 reads TGTGCCAGCCGGGGTCTCTCTGGGGCCAACGTCCTGACTTTC.

The V and J genes are TRBV29-1 and TRBJ1-5, with a possible D match to TRBD1 (5 bases). This CDR3 is built from 13 residues. The V and J ends lost 5 bases and 2 bases respectively, with 10 bases between them. Per germline, CDR1 SQVTM and CDR2 ANQGSEA. CDR3 sequence (DNA): TGCAGCGTTACCTTAGGGGGCAATCAGCCCCAGCATTTT. This codes for CSVTLGGNQPQHF.

The genes are TRBV25-1 and TRBJ1-1, with 8 nucleotides matching TRBD1. The CDR3 covers 16 residues. Germline trimming cut 3 bases from V and 1 base from J; bases unmatched to any gene: 7. In germline, CDR1 is MGHDK, CDR2 SYGVNS. The CDR3 sequence: CASSDDRGWANTEAFF. CDR3 DNA: TGTGCCAGCAGTGATGACAGGGGATGGGCGAACACTGAAGCTTTCTTT. The full variable domain, with the rest looked up from reference TRBV25-1 and TRBJ1-1, is EADIYQTPRYLVIGTGKKITLECSQTMGHDKMYWYQQDPGMELHLIHYSYGVNSTEKGDLSSESTVSRIRTEHFPLTLESARPSHTSQYLCASSDDRGWANTEAFFGQGTRLTVV.

This clonotype was counted once. The V and J genes are TRBV5-4 and TRBJ1-1, with unresolved D. Trimming shortened V by 0 bases and J by 5 bases, and 8 bases separated the two germline ends. This CDR3 comprises 13 residues. Germline CDR1 reads SGHNT; CDR2 reads YYREEE (reference sequence). The CDR3 region is CASSLDSLTEAFF. DNA for the CDR3: TGTGCCAGCAGCTTGGACTCCCTGACTGAAGCTTTCTTT. The complete variable domain, with remaining parts taken from reference TRBV5-4 and TRBJ1-1, reads ETGVTQSPTHLIKTRGQQVTLRCSSQSGHNTVSWYQQALGQGPQFIFQYYREEENGRGNFPPRFSGLQFPNYSSELNVNALELDDSALYLCASSLDSLTEAFFGQGTRLTVV.

The chain recombines TRBV5-6 with TRBJ1-2; D gene unclear. The germline V gene has CDR1 SGHDT and CDR2 YYEEEE. This CDR3 spans 13 amino acids. V was pared by 1 base and J by 4 bases, with 8 bases between. CDR3 protein: CASSLRGLYGYTF. The CDR3 coding sequence is TGTGCCAGCAGCTTGAGAGGCCTCTATGGCTACACCTTC. The variable domain in full, completed from reference TRBV5-6 and TRBJ1-2, reads DAGVTQSPTHLIKTRGQQVTLRCSPKSGHDTVSWYQQALGQGPQFIFQYYEEEERQRGNFPDRFSGHQFPNYSSELNVNALLLGDSALYLCASSLRGLYGYTFGSGTRLTVV.

This chain connects TRBV6-6 to TRBJ1-2; no firm D call. This CDR3 is 15 amino acids long. Germline V lookup: CDR1 MNHNY, CDR2 SVGAGI (reference sequence). V was cut by 2 bases and J by 4 bases, with 14 bases left in between. The CDR3 DNA reads TGTGCCAGCAGTTACGCCGGCAGATCCTCCTATGGCTACACCTTC. It encodes CASSYAGRSSYGYTF.